This is a list of T cell receptor beta chains from one sample in a study of shared clonotypes between healthy human individuals. Assay: immunoSEQ multiplex PCR; the TCRdb copy retains only in-frame clones and omits some. The data contain about 1.5 million clones, 98% of them singletons. Sequenced input: naive CD4+ T cells sorted from blood. All receptors come from a man aged 30-40 years in good health. CDR3s include the opening cysteine and the closing phenylalanine or tryptophan. Each record gives: V gene, J gene, D gene, clone size, CDR3 protein, CDR3 DNA. D genes are given only for firm matches. Clone size is not always given. Where it is, it says once, few, many or a class for expanded clones.

TRBV15,TRBJ2-1,TRBD1,.,CATSRERDRGLFF,TGTGCCACCAGCAGAGAGAGGGACAGGGGATTGTTCTTC
TRBV30,TRBJ2-1,.,.,CAWNPGLSYNEQFF,TGTGCCTGGAATCCAGGCCTCTCCTACAATGAGCAGTTCTTC
TRBV28,TRBJ2-7,TRBD1,.,CASSMPGQTYEQYF,TGTGCCAGCAGTATGCCGGGACAGACCTACGAGCAGTACTTC
TRBV29-1,TRBJ2-1,.,.,CSVASSSYNEQFF,TGCAGCGTTGCGTCGAGCTCCTACAATGAGCAGTTCTTC
TRBV18,TRBJ1-5,.,.,CASSPGGNGNQPQHF,TGTGCCAGCTCTCCAGGAGGGAATGGCAATCAGCCCCAGCATTTT
TRBV14,TRBJ2-7,TRBD1,.,CASSSDRGRSYEQYF,TGTGCCAGCAGCTCTGACAGGGGGCGCTCCTACGAGCAGTACTTC
TRBV15,TRBJ2-5,.,.,CATSRDLGGGETQYF,TGTGCCACCAGCAGAGATCTGGGGGGCGGAGAGACCCAGTACTTC
TRBV27,TRBJ2-1,.,.,CATAATWINEQFF,TGTGCCACAGCGGCGACCTGGATTAATGAGCAGTTCTTC
TRBV5-1,TRBJ1-1,.,.,CASSEAYGGSNTEAFF,TGCGCCAGCAGCGAGGCGTACGGGGGCTCGAACACTGAAGCTTTCTTT
TRBV7-9,TRBJ2-5,TRBD2,.,CASSFPPGTSGYQETQYF,TGTGCCAGCAGCTTCCCCCCCGGGACTAGCGGATATCAAGAGACCCAGTACTTC
TRBV28,TRBJ1-2,.,.,CASTQPGVNNYGYTF,TGTGCCAGCACCCAACCCGGGGTTAATAACTATGGCTACACCTTC
TRBV7-9,TRBJ2-7,TRBD2,.,CASSPSGRSPGGDEQYF,TGTGCCAGCAGTCCTAGCGGGCGCTCACCGGGGGGCGACGAGCAGTACTTC
TRBV28,TRBJ2-7,TRBD2,.,CASSQTSGRYEQYF,TGTGCCAGCAGCCAGACTAGCGGGAGATACGAGCAGTACTTC
TRBV5-1,TRBJ2-1,.,.,CASSSDHGVHEQFF,TGCGCCAGCAGTAGCGACCACGGGGTACATGAGCAGTTCTTC
TRBV18,TRBJ2-4,.,.,CASSPVPGWNIQYF,TGTGCCAGCTCACCAGTACCAGGGTGGAACATTCAGTACTTC
TRBV7-8,TRBJ2-1,TRBD2,.,CASRSSTSGSGEQFF,TGTGCCAGCCGCTCCTCGACTAGCGGGAGCGGTGAGCAGTTCTTC
TRBV5-5,TRBJ2-2,.,.,CASSLDHFGDYANTGELFF,TGTGCCAGCAGCTTGGATCATTTCGGGGATTACGCGAACACCGGGGAGCTGTTTTTT
TRBV6-6,TRBJ2-1,TRBD2,.,CASTGLAGYNEQFF,TGTGCCAGCACCGGACTAGCGGGCTACAATGAGCAGTTCTTC
TRBV9,TRBJ2-5,TRBD2,.,CASSVARTSGLQETQYF,TGTGCCAGCAGCGTAGCTCGGACTAGCGGACTCCAAGAGACCCAGTACTTC
TRBV5-5,TRBJ1-3,.,.,CASSARGNTIYF,TGTGCCAGCAGTGCTCGTGGAAACACCATATATTTT
TRBV10-1,TRBJ1-4,.,once,CARRRGGMRKLFF,TGCGCCAGGCGCAGGGGTGGAATGAGAAAACTGTTTTTT
TRBV28,TRBJ1-3,.,.,CASSSMPGNTIYF,TGTGCCAGCAGTTCAATGCCTGGAAACACCATATATTTT
TRBV5-1,TRBJ2-1,.,.,CASSFDPNIAYNEQFF,TGCGCCAGCAGCTTTGACCCAAACATTGCCTACAATGAGCAGTTCTTC
TRBV6-1,TRBJ1-1,.,.,CASRWTREAFF,TGTGCCAGCAGGTGGACACGGGAAGCTTTCTTT
TRBV20-1,TRBJ1-2,.,.,CSASPGGGYTF,TGCAGTGCTAGCCCGGGCGGCGGCTACACCTTC
TRBV4-3,TRBJ2-3,TRBD1,.,CASSQFRGAGTGPPDTQYF,TGCGCCAGCAGCCAATTTCGAGGGGCCGGGACAGGGCCCCCAGATACGCAGTATTTT
TRBV30,TRBJ2-1,.,.,CAWRGPGAAIGDEQFF,TGTGCCTGGAGGGGCCCCGGGGCAGCTATTGGAGATGAGCAGTTCTTC
TRBV7-3,TRBJ2-1,.,.,CASSFEDYNEQFF,TGTGCCAGCAGCTTCGAGGATTACAATGAGCAGTTCTTC
TRBV7-2,TRBJ2-7,TRBD2,.,CASSFTSGTYEQYF,TGTGCCAGCAGCTTCACTAGCGGTACCTACGAGCAGTACTTC
TRBV15,TRBJ2-7,.,.,CATSREAVPSYEQYF,TGTGCCACCAGCAGAGAGGCGGTTCCTTCCTACGAGCAGTACTTC
TRBV5-1,TRBJ1-1,.,.,CASSLGGRMNTEAFF,TGCGCCAGCAGCTTGGGAGGGAGGATGAACACTGAAGCTTTCTTT
TRBV7-6,TRBJ2-1,.,.,CASSLGSGRYNEQFF,TGTGCCAGCAGCTTAGGTTCGGGGAGATACAATGAGCAGTTCTTC
TRBV19,TRBJ2-7,TRBD2,.,CASRIAGGGSYEQYF,TGTGCCAGTCGTATAGCGGGAGGCGGGTCCTACGAGCAGTACTTC
TRBV10-3,TRBJ1-1,.,.,CAIGKDNLNTEAFF,TGTGCCATCGGTAAGGACAATCTGAACACTGAAGCTTTCTTT
TRBV7-9,TRBJ2-3,TRBD2,.,CASSPGTSGRGSTDTQYF,TGTGCCAGCAGCCCGGGGACTAGCGGGAGAGGGAGCACAGATACGCAGTATTTT
TRBV5-1,TRBJ2-5,TRBD2,.,CASSSTSGRGQETQYF,TGCGCCAGCAGCTCGACTAGCGGGAGGGGCCAAGAGACCCAGTACTTC
TRBV18,TRBJ2-3,.,once,CASSPPSSDTQYF,TGTGCCAGCTCACCACCTTCCTCAGATACGCAGTATTTT
TRBV25-1,TRBJ2-7,.,.,CASSGRDGVYEQYF,TGTGCCAGCAGTGGTAGGGACGGAGTCTACGAGCAGTACTTC
TRBV4-2,TRBJ2-7,TRBD2,once,CASSQGSLAGVGSSYEQYF,TGTGCCAGCAGCCAAGGGTCACTAGCGGGAGTGGGGAGCTCCTACGAGCAGTACTTC
TRBV29-1,TRBJ1-2,.,.,CSVDERQDNYGYTF,TGCAGCGTCGACGAAAGACAGGATAACTATGGCTACACCTTC
TRBV5-1,TRBJ1-1,.,.,CASSSAGWEAEAFF,TGCGCCAGCAGCTCTGCGGGTTGGGAGGCTGAAGCTTTCTTT
TRBV11-2,TRBJ2-7,.,.,CASSLGGF,TGTGCCAGCAGCTTAGGAGGGTTC
TRBV9,TRBJ2-1,.,.,CASSVVGGNNEQFF,TGTGCCAGCAGCGTAGTGGGAGGAAACAATGAGCAGTTCTTC
TRBV2,TRBJ2-7,.,.,CASSRDIGNYEQYF,TGTGCCAGCAGCCGGGACATCGGGAACTACGAGCAGTACTTC
TRBV7-2,TRBJ2-4,.,.,CASSLAQGGLNIQYF,TGTGCCAGCAGCTTAGCACAGGGTGGTCTCAACATTCAGTACTTC
TRBV7-2,TRBJ2-1,TRBD2,.,CASSSPRTSGRGLNNEQFF,TGTGCCAGCAGCTCGCCCCGGACTAGCGGGAGGGGGTTAAACAATGAGCAGTTCTTC
TRBV15,TRBJ2-3,.,.,CATALPLIGTDTQYF,TGTGCCACCGCTTTACCGCTGATCGGCACAGATACGCAGTATTTT
TRBV5-1,TRBJ2-1,TRBD1,.,CASSPTGDEQFF,TGCGCCAGCAGCCCAACAGGGGATGAGCAGTTCTTC
TRBV18,TRBJ2-1,TRBD2,.,CASSLQAGARHEQFF,TGTGCCAGCTCACTGCAAGCGGGAGCGAGGCATGAGCAGTTCTTC
TRBV28,TRBJ2-1,TRBD1,.,CASSYRTGGPSGNEQFF,TGTGCCAGCAGTTACCGGACAGGGGGTCCCTCCGGCAATGAGCAGTTCTTC
TRBV5-1,TRBJ2-7,TRBD2,.,CASSLDPGLAGGEQYF,TGCGCCAGCAGCTTGGACCCGGGACTAGCGGGAGGGGAGCAGTACTTC
TRBV28,TRBJ2-1,.,.,CASKLGSGGEQFF,TGTGCCAGCAAATTAGGCAGTGGTGGTGAGCAGTTCTTC
TRBV28,TRBJ2-7,.,.,CASSWVLSSYEQYF,TGTGCCAGCAGTTGGGTCTTGAGCTCCTACGAGCAGTACTTC
TRBV7-9,TRBJ2-3,.,.,CASSFSGPGDTQYF,TGTGCCAGCAGCTTTTCCGGGCCTGGGGATACGCAGTATTTT
TRBV7-2,TRBJ1-5,.,.,CASSRLGNSGNQPQHF,TGTGCCAGCAGCCGCCTTGGGAATTCGGGCAATCAGCCCCAGCATTTT
TRBV27,TRBJ1-1,.,.,CASGVSTNTEAFF,TGTGCCAGCGGGGTTAGTACGAACACTGAAGCTTTCTTT
TRBV5-1,TRBJ2-7,TRBD1,.,CASSLAPGGYEQYF,TGCGCCAGCAGCTTGGCTCCAGGGGGTTACGAGCAGTACTTC
TRBV5-1,TRBJ2-3,TRBD2,once,CASSLSLAGGLDTQYF,TGCGCCAGCAGCTTATCACTAGCGGGAGGATTAGATACGCAGTATTTT
TRBV11-3,TRBJ1-2,.,.,CASSHSGDGYTF,TGTGCCAGCAGCCACAGCGGTGATGGCTACACCTTC